The TCR beta chain described here comes from a study of blood T cell repertoires in COVID-19. The overall study: From T cells, B-cell-depleted T cells, or PBMCs came the material, which was cDNA or gDNA.

In the authors' methods: The assay estimated nucleated cells by amplifying reference gene primers. TCRdb's table, derived via immunoSEQ multiplex PCR, lists solely in-frame clones and lacks some. V and J calls and clone size are copied from that table; D and trimming were computed from the DNA. The sample holds 80,000 to 95,000 clones; 81% are singletons and the top ten take about 23%. Germline values: CDR1 SGHRS, CDR2 YFSETQ. Trimming took 6 bases from V and 2 from J, leaving 15 bases between them. The CDR3 runs to 15 residues. The sample taken for sequencing was peripheral blood. The V gene is TRBV5-1, the J gene TRBJ1-3, with D hard to call. This receptor was obtained from an older man with active or convalescent COVID-19. The chain's CDR3 is CASTEARLTGNTIYF. The CDR3, as DNA: TGCGCCAGCACCGAGGCCCGGCTGACTGGAAACACCATATATTTT.